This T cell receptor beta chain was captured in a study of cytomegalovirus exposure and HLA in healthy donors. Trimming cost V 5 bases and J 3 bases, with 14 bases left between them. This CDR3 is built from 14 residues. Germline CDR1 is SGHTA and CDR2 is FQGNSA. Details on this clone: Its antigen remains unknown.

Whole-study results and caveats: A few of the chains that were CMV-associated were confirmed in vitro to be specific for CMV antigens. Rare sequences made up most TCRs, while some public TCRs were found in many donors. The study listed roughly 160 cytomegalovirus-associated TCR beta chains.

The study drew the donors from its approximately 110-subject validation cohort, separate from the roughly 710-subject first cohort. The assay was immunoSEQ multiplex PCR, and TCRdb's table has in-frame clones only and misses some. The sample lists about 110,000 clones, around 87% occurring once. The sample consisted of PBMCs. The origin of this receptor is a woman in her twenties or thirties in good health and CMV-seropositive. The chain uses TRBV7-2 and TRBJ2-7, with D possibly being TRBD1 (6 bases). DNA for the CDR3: TGTGCCAGCAGCCTGGACAGAGGGAGCTACGAGCAGTACTTC. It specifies CASSLDRGSYEQYF.